These T cell receptor beta chains were read from a single sample in a study of monozygotic twins with inflammatory bowel disease. TCRdb re-called the 5' RACE reads, yielding one record per CDR3 amino acid sequence without DNA. The sample table sets out under 350,000 distinct CDR3 sequences. The source material was blood. These receptors were collected from a human donor with ulcerative colitis or Crohn's disease, or a healthy co-twin of an affected twin (not recorded which). Each CDR3 is given with its conserved first and last residue.

j_call	v_call	cdr3_aa
TRBJ2-7	TRBV3-1	CASSQDGYLGEQYF
TRBJ2-7	TRBV20-1	CSASGGQGAEQYF
TRBJ1-1	TRBV12-3/TRBV12-4	CASSTARNTEAFF
TRBJ2-7	TRBV12-3/TRBV12-4	CASSPASEQYF
TRBJ2-1	TRBV12-3/TRBV12-4	CASSLLLIDNEQFF
TRBJ1-2	TRBV29-1	CSVPTGENYGYTF
TRBJ1-1	TRBV20-1	CSARLGGSTEAFF
TRBJ1-2	TRBV5-1	CASSNSWTGAGYGYTF
TRBJ1-5	TRBV20-1	CSARPGRGLGGQPQHF
TRBJ2-7	TRBV2	CASDRAVVDEQYF
TRBJ2-3	TRBV19	CASTAGVWSTDTQYF
TRBJ2-1	TRBV20-1	CSARGTSGKVLSSYNEQFF
TRBJ2-3	TRBV7-3	CASSPLGAGDTQYF
TRBJ2-3	TRBV12-3/TRBV12-4	CASRPGTEGTDTQYF
TRBJ2-5	TRBV7-6	CASSLAIDRETQYF
TRBJ1-4	TRBV6-2/TRBV6-3	CASIKKNPINEKLFF
TRBJ1-2	TRBV6-5	CASSYSRQGGYGYTF
TRBJ1-2	TRBV5-1	CASSSDGVNYGYTF
TRBJ1-2	TRBV5-6	CASSFPRTYGYTF
TRBJ2-2	TRBV5-1	CASRPGTGELFF
TRBJ2-1	TRBV18	CASSPWTGSDTLF
TRBJ2-7	TRBV7-2	CASTQPGTGESEQYF
TRBJ1-2	TRBV11-1	CASSPSTGAYGYTF
TRBJ1-2	TRBV20-1	CSAYLTGKGYGYTF
TRBJ2-1	TRBV19	CANSFGGPLRHEQFF
TRBJ1-4	TRBV18	CASSPRGQATNEKLFF
TRBJ2-7	TRBV9	CASSAPPGQAGEQYF
TRBJ2-3	TRBV7-8	CASSLERGLAADTQYF
TRBJ1-5	TRBV7-9	CASSVDGNQPQHF
TRBJ1-2	TRBV14	CASGQTAPYGYTF
TRBJ2-7	TRBV7-2	CASSLVVGQGSGEQYF
TRBJ2-3	TRBV20-1	CSASKAGRTDTQYF
TRBJ2-7	TRBV20-1	CSARGLESSYEQYF
TRBJ2-7	TRBV7-2	CASSFGTGYDEQYF
TRBJ2-5	TRBV20-1	CSARDPAGGVRETQYF
TRBJ2-7	TRBV5-1	CASSPGTSATYEQYF
TRBJ2-7	TRBV18	CASSPAGTSSYEQYF
TRBJ2-2	TRBV7-2	CASSLTPLVGELFF
TRBJ1-3	TRBV5-1	CASSSGSSGNTIYF
TRBJ2-7	TRBV20-1	CSAPGAGGRYEQYF
TRBJ2-4	TRBV12-3/TRBV12-4	CASSFRGTEDIQYF
TRBJ2-7	TRBV7-2	CASSQRLAGEQYF